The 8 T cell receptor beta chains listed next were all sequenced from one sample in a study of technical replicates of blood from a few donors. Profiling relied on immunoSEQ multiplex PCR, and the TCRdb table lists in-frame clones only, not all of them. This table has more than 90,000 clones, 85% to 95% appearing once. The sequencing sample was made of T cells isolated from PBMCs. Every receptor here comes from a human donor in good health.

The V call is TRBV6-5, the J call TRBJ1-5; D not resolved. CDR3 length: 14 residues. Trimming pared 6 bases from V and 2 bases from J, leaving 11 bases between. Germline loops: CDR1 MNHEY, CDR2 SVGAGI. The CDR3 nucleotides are TGTGCCAGCAGGCATGGGGAGGGCAATCAGCCCCAGCATTTT. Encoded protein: CASRHGEGNQPQHF.

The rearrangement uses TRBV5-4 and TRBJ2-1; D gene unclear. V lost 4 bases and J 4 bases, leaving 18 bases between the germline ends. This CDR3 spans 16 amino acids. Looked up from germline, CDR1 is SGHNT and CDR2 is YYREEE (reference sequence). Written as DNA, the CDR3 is TGTGCCAGCAGCCCGCCGTGGTCCCCAGTATACAATGAGCAGTTCTTC. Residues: CASSPPWSPVYNEQFF.

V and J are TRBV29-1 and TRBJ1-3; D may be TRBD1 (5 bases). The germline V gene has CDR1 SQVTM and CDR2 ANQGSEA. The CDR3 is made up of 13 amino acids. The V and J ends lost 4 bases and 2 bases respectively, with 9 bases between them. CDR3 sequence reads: CSVVGTPGNTIYF. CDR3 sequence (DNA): TGCAGCGTTGTGGGGACTCCTGGAAACACCATATATTTT.

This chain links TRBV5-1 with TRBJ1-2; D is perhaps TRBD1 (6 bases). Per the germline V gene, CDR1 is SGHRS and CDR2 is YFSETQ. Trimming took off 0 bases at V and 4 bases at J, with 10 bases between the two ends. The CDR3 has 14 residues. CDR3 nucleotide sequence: TGCGCCAGCAGCTTGGAACAGGGTGTCTATGGCTACACCTTC. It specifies CASSLEQGVYGYTF. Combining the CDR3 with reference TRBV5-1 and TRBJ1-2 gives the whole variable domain KAGVTQTPRYLIKTRGQQVTLSCSPISGHRSVSWYQQTPGQGLQFLFEYFSETQRNKGNFPGRFSGRQFSNSRSEMNVSTLELGDSALYLCASSLEQGVYGYTFGSGTRLTVV.

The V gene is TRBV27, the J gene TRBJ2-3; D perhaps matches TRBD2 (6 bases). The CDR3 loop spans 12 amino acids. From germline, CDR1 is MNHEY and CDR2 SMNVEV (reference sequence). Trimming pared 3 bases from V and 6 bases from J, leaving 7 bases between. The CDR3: CASSFGRDTQYF. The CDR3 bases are TGTGCCAGCAGTTTTGGGAGGGATACGCAGTATTTT.

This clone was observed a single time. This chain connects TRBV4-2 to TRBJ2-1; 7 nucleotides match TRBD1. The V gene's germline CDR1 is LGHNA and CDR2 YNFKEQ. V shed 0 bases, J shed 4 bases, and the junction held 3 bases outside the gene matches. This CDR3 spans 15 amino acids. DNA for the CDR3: TGTGCCAGCAGCCAAGATCGGACAGGTTACAATGAGCAGTTCTTC. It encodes CASSQDRTGYNEQFF.

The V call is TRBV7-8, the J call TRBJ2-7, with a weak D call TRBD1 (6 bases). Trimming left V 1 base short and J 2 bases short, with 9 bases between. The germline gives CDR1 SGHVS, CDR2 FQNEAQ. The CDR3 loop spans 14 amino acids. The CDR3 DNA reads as TGTGCCAGCAGCTTAGATACAGGGACCTACGAGCAGTACTTC. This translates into CASSLDTGTYEQYF.

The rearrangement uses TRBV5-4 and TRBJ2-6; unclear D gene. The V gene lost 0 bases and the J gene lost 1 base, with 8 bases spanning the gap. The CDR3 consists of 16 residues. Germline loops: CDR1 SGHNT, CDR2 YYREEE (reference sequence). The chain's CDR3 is CASSLVHRSGANVLTF. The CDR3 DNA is TGTGCCAGCAGCTTGGTTCATCGGTCTGGGGCCAACGTCCTGACTTTC.